This TCR beta chain was sequenced for a study of control samples from healthy donors and cancer patients. The length of the CDR3 is 13 residues. Germline V lookup: CDR1 MNHEY, CDR2 SVGAGI. V was cut by 6 bases and J by 3 bases, with 12 bases left in between. In this sample, this clone turned up a few times. The data were produced by immunoSEQ multiplex PCR, yet TCRdb's version contains in-frame clones alone and is incomplete. The table has tens of thousands of clones, under 90% seen once. Material: blood. The chain joins TRBV6-5 to TRBJ2-7; D gene ambiguous. The clonotype originates from a man aged 45-65 years in good health. The CDR3 loop reads CASSASWSYEQYF. CDR3 DNA sequence: TGTGCCAGCAGCGCTTCCTGGAGCTACGAGCAGTACTTC.